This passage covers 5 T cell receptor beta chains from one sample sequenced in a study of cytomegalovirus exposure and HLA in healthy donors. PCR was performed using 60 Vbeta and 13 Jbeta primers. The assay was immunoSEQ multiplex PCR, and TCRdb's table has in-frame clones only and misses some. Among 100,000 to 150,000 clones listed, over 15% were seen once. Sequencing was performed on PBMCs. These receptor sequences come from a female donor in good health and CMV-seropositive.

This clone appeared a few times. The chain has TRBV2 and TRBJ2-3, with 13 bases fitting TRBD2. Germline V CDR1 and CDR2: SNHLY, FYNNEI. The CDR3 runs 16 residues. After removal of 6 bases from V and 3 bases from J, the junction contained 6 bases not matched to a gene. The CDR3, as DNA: TGTGCCAGCAGAAATGGACTAGCGGGAGAGACAGATACGCAGTATTTT. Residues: CASRNGLAGETDTQYF. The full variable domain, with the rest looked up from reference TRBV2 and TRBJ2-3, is EPEVTQTPSHQVTQMGQEVILRCVPISNHLYFYWYRQILGQKVEFLVSFYNNEISEKSEIFDDQFSVERPDGSNFTLKIRSTKLEDSAMYFCASRNGLAGETDTQYFGPGTRLTVL.

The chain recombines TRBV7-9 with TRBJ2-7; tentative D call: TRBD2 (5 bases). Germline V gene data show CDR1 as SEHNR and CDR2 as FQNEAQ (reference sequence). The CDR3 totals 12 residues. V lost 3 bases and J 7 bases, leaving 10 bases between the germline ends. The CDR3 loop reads CASSFSTGEQYF. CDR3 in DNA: TGTGCCAGCAGCTTTTCCACGGGAGAGCAGTACTTC.

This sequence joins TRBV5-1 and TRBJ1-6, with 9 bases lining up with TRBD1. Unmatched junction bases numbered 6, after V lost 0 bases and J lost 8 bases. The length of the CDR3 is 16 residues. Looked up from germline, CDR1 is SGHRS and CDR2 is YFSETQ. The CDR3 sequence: CASSLVTGGLDSPLHF. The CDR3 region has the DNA TGCGCCAGCAGCTTGGTTACAGGGGGCTTAGATTCACCCCTCCACTTT.

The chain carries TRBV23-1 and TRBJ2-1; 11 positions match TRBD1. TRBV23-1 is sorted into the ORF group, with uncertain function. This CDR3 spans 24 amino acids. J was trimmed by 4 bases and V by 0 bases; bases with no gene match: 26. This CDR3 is CASSQSRLIPGQGEDWKTYNEQFF. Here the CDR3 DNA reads TGCGCCAGCAGTCAATCGAGACTTATTCCGGGACAGGGGGAAGATTGGAAAACTTACAATGAGCAGTTCTTC.

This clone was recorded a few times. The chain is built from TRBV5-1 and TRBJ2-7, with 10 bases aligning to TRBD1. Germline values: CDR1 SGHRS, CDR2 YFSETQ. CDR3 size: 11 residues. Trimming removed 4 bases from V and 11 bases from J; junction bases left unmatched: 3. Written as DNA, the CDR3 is TGCGCCAGCAGCAGCGGGACAGGGGAGTACTTC. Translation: CASSSGTGEYF.